Listed below are T cell receptor beta chains from one sample, sequenced in a study of cytomegalovirus exposure and HLA in healthy donors. The method was immunoSEQ multiplex PCR; TCRdb's version includes in-frame clones alone and lacks a portion of them. The sample lists 76,000 or so clones; approximately 93% were seen once. The specimen was PBMCs. The receptors here all came from a young woman in good health and CMV-seropositive. Each CDR3 is given with its conserved first and last residue. Fields, in order: V gene, J gene, clone size, D gene, CDR3 protein, CDR3 DNA. D genes are given only for firm matches. Size is omitted from some rows. Given values are once, few, many or a class for expanded clones.

TRBV30	TRBJ2-1	-	-	CAWSLAGPYNEQFF	TGTGCCTGGAGTCTGGCGGGACCCTACAATGAGCAGTTCTTC
TRBV21-1	TRBJ1-1	-	-	CASSKEGRKNTEAFF	TGTGCCAGCAGCAAAGAGGGGCGGAAGAACACTGAAGCTTTCTTT
TRBV9	TRBJ1-1	-	-	CASSVLQETEAFF	TGTGCCAGCAGCGTCCTACAGGAAACTGAAGCTTTCTTT
TRBV5-6	TRBJ1-5	-	-	CASSFTGYNQPQHF	TGTGCCAGCAGCTTCACAGGGTACAATCAGCCCCAGCATTTT
TRBV11-2	TRBJ1-1	-	-	CASSLHGGELNTEAFF	TGTGCCAGCAGCCTACACGGGGGAGAGTTGAACACTGAAGCTTTCTTT
TRBV5-1	TRBJ2-1	-	TRBD2	CASSPGLAGSNEQFF	TGCGCCAGCAGCCCCGGACTAGCGGGGTCAAATGAGCAGTTCTTC
TRBV28	TRBJ1-4	-	TRBD1	CASSSWTGGREKLFF	TGTGCCAGCAGTTCCTGGACAGGGGGTAGGGAAAAACTGTTTTTT
TRBV15	TRBJ1-4	-	-	CASARGGPNEKLFF	TGTGCCTCAGCCCGGGGAGGCCCTAATGAAAAACTGTTTTTT
TRBV28	TRBJ1-1	-	TRBD1	CASRLRDRDTEAFF	TGTGCCAGCAGGCTACGGGACAGGGATACTGAAGCTTTCTTT
TRBV7-2	TRBJ2-3	-	TRBD1	CASSRDSNTDTQYF	TGTGCCAGCAGCCGGGACAGTAACACAGATACGCAGTATTTT
TRBV19	TRBJ2-5	-	-	CASKRGNEETQYF	TGTGCCAGTAAAAGAGGGAATGAAGAGACCCAGTACTTC
TRBV9	TRBJ2-5	-	-	CASSPRGQKQETQYF	TGTGCCAGCAGCCCGAGAGGTCAGAAACAAGAGACCCAGTACTTC
TRBV27	TRBJ1-6	-	-	CASSLGFNRDYNSPLHF	TGTGCCAGCAGTTTAGGCTTCAACAGAGACTATAATTCACCCCTCCACTTT
TRBV9	TRBJ2-3	-	TRBD2	CASSVGRTSGSASTDTQYF	TGTGCCAGCAGCGTAGGTAGGACTAGCGGGAGCGCTAGCACAGATACGCAGTATTTT
TRBV7-3	TRBJ2-2	-	TRBD1	CASSPNRGRNTGELFF	TGTGCCAGCAGCCCAAACAGGGGGCGGAACACCGGGGAGCTGTTTTTT
TRBV25-1	TRBJ1-6	-	TRBD1	CASSVGQGSDSPLHF	TGTGCCAGCAGTGTGGGACAGGGGTCTGATTCACCCCTCCACTTT
TRBV5-1	TRBJ2-3	-	-	CASSRQVPDTQYF	TGCGCCAGCAGCCGACAGGTTCCAGATACGCAGTATTTT
TRBV2	TRBJ2-7	-	-	CASSEPTAYEQYF	TGTGCCAGCAGTGAACCAACAGCCTACGAGCAGTACTTC
TRBV9	TRBJ2-3	-	-	CASSDTGFTDTQYF	TGTGCCAGCAGCGATACAGGGTTCACAGATACGCAGTATTTT
TRBV2	TRBJ2-3	once	TRBD1	CASSEEDRAEDTQYF	TGTGCCAGCAGTGAAGAGGACAGGGCAGAAGATACGCAGTATTTT
TRBV19	TRBJ2-7	-	TRBD2	CASSIGRWTSGTYEQYF	TGTGCCAGTAGTATAGGGCGGTGGACTAGCGGGACCTACGAGCAGTACTTC
TRBV10-3	TRBJ1-1	-	TRBD1	CAIKKTGETEAFF	TGTGCCATCAAGAAGACAGGGGAAACTGAAGCTTTCTTT
TRBV7-2	TRBJ1-1	-	-	CASSLGGGAPAFF	TGTGCCAGCAGCTTGGGGGGGGGCGCACCCGCTTTCTTT
TRBV28	TRBJ1-2	-	-	CATKLMGSYYGYTF	TGTGCCACCAAACTCATGGGGAGTTACTATGGCTACACCTTC
TRBV4-2	TRBJ1-1	-	-	CASSQDSGMNTEAFF	TGTGCCAGCAGCCAAGATTCAGGGATGAACACTGAAGCTTTCTTT
TRBV4-1	TRBJ1-5	-	-	CASSPWGSNQPQHF	TGCGCCAGCAGCCCCTGGGGCAGCAATCAGCCCCAGCATTTT
TRBV6-5	TRBJ1-1	once	-	CASRTPGGLPEAFF	TGTGCCAGCAGAACCCCCGGGGGGTTACCTGAAGCTTTCTTT
TRBV25-1	TRBJ2-5	-	TRBD1	CASSATGPGKTQYF	TGTGCCAGCAGTGCGACAGGGCCCGGGAAGACCCAGTACTTC
TRBV2	TRBJ2-2	-	TRBD1	CASSPRTGLEAGELFF	TGTGCCAGCAGTCCCCGGACAGGGTTAGAAGCCGGGGAGCTGTTTTTT
TRBV29-1	TRBJ1-1	-	TRBD1	CSVKTGGNTEAFF	TGCAGCGTGAAGACAGGGGGCAACACTGAAGCTTTCTTT
TRBV6-5	TRBJ2-7	-	-	CASSYSTGETHYEQYF	TGTGCCAGCAGTTACTCGACAGGTGAAACCCACTACGAGCAGTACTTC
TRBV5-1	TRBJ2-3	-	-	CASSPLGGGDTDTQYF	TGCGCCAGCAGCCCCCTGGGGGGGGGCGACACAGATACGCAGTATTTT
TRBV7-2	TRBJ2-6	-	-	CASSLAGGSGANVLTF	TGTGCCAGCAGCTTAGCCGGAGGGTCCGGGGCCAACGTCCTGACTTTC
TRBV2	TRBJ2-3	once	TRBD2	CAIPGLGDSTDTQYF	TGTGCCATTCCGGGACTAGGGGATAGCACAGATACGCAGTATTTT
TRBV27	TRBJ1-6	-	-	CASSLFAGDDNSPLHF	TGTGCCAGCAGTTTATTTGCAGGGGACGACAATTCACCCCTCCACTTT
TRBV7-9	TRBJ1-1	-	-	CASSSLSGAGDTEAFF	TGTGCCAGCAGCTCCCTCTCAGGGGCGGGGGACACTGAAGCTTTCTTT
TRBV4-2	TRBJ2-1	-	TRBD2	CASSQIAGDEQFF	TGTGCCAGCAGCCAGATAGCGGGAGATGAGCAGTTCTTC
TRBV29-1	TRBJ2-7	-	TRBD2	CSFLGTSGRYEQYF	TGCAGCTTCCTCGGGACTAGCGGGAGGTACGAGCAGTACTTC
TRBV9	TRBJ2-5	-	-	CASAQGGTQETQYF	TGTGCCAGCGCCCAGGGCGGGACTCAAGAGACCCAGTACTTC
TRBV19	TRBJ2-7	-	-	CASSKYNGLAGYEQYF	TGTGCCAGTAGTAAATACAATGGGCTAGCTGGTTACGAGCAGTACTTC
TRBV7-3	TRBJ1-2	-	TRBD1	CASSSGQGSGYTF	TGTGCCAGCAGCTCCGGACAGGGGAGCGGCTACACCTTC
TRBV20-1	TRBJ1-2	-	-	CSASNSGGYTF	TGCAGTGCTTCAAACAGCGGGGGCTACACCTTC
TRBV19	TRBJ2-3	-	-	CASSIVGDTQYF	TGTGCCAGTAGTATTGTCGGAGATACGCAGTATTTT
TRBV11-2	TRBJ2-5	-	-	CASSPGVEETQYF	TGTGCCAGCAGTCCCGGGGTGGAGGAGACCCAGTACTTC
TRBV4-1	TRBJ1-5	-	-	CASSQDPRQSSNQPQHF	TGCGCCAGCAGCCAAGATCCCCGACAGAGTAGCAATCAGCCCCAGCATTTT
TRBV7-9	TRBJ1-2	-	-	CASSATGYYGYTF	TGTGCCAGCAGCGCCACAGGGTACTATGGCTACACCTTC
TRBV13	TRBJ2-1	-	TRBD1	CASGGTGRSYEQFF	TGTGCCAGCGGAGGGACAGGGAGAAGCTATGAGCAGTTCTTC
TRBV7-2	TRBJ1-2	-	TRBD1	CASSLGYRGLGGYTF	TGTGCCAGCAGCTTAGGTTACAGGGGATTAGGCGGCTACACCTTC
TRBV20-1	TRBJ2-1	-	-	CSADDRNEQFF	TGCAGTGCAGACGACAGAAATGAGCAGTTCTTC
TRBV28	TRBJ2-1	-	TRBD1	CASSDRANRNEQFF	TGTGCCAGCAGTGACAGGGCCAATCGCAATGAGCAGTTCTTC
TRBV4-3	TRBJ1-2	-	-	CASSQVGGNYGYTF	TGCGCCAGCAGCCAAGTGGGGGGAAACTATGGCTACACCTTC
TRBV6-6	TRBJ1-2	-	-	CASSLQGRDTNYGYTF	TGTGCCAGCAGTCTTCAAGGCCGGGATACAAACTATGGCTACACCTTC
TRBV6-1	TRBJ2-5	few	TRBD2	CASTGLAGGQETQYF	TGTGCCAGCACGGGACTAGCGGGGGGGCAAGAGACCCAGTACTTC
TRBV4-1	TRBJ2-7	once	TRBD2	CASSQELKGLGVYEQYF	TGCGCCAGCAGCCAAGAATTGAAGGGACTAGGAGTCTACGAGCAGTACTTC
TRBV18	TRBJ1-3	-	TRBD1	CASSHIQGAISGNTIYF	TGTGCCAGCTCACATATACAGGGGGCCATCTCTGGAAACACCATATATTTT